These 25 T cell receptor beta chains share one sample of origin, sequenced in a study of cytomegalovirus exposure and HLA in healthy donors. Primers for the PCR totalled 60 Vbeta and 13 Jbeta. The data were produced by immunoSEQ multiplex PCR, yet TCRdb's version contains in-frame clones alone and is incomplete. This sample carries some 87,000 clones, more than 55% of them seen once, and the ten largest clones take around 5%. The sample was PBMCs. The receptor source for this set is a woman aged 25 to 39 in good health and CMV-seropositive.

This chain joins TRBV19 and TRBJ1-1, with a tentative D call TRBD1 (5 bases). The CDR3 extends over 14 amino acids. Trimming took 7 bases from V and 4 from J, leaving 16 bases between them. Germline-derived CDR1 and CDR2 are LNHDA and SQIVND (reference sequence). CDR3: CASTPQGVGTEAFF. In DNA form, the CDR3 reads TGTGCCAGTACCCCCCAGGGCGTCGGCACTGAAGCTTTCTTT.

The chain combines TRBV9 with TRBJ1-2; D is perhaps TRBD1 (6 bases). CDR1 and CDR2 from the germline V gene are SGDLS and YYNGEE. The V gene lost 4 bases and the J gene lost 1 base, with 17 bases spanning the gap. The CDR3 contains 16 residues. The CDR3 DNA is TGTGCCAGCAGCCCTGGACAGCCCCTAGATAACTATGGCTACACCTTC. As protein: CASSPGQPLDNYGYTF. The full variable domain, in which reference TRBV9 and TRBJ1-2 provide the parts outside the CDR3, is DSGVTQTPKHLITATGQRVTLRCSPRSGDLSVYWYQQSLDQGLQFLIQYYNGEERAKGNILERFSAQQFPDLHSELNLSSLELGDSALYFCASSPGQPLDNYGYTFGSGTRLTVV.

The CDR3 nucleotides read TGTGCCAGCACCGACCTATCCGGGGGGTCAGCCTACGAGCAGTACTTC. Its translation is CASTDLSGGSAYEQYF. V usage is TRBV7-9 and J usage is TRBJ2-7, with 7 bases lining up with TRBD2. Germline values: CDR1 SEHNR, CDR2 FQNEAQ (reference sequence). This CDR3 comprises 16 residues. J lost 2 bases, V lost 7 bases, and 14 bases had no gene match.

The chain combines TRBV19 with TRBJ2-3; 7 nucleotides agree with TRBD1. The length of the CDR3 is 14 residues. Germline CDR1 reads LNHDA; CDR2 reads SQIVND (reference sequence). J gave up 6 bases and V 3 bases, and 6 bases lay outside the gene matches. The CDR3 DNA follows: TGTGCCAGTAGTATCAAGGGGGCAAGGGATACGCAGTATTTT. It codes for CASSIKGARDTQYF.

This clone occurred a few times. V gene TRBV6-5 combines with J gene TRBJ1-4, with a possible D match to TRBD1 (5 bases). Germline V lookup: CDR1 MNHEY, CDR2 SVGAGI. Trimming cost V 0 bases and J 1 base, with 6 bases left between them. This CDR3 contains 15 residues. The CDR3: CASSYSGRTNEKLFF. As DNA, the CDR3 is TGTGCCAGCAGTTACTCGGGGCGAACTAATGAAAAACTGTTTTTT.

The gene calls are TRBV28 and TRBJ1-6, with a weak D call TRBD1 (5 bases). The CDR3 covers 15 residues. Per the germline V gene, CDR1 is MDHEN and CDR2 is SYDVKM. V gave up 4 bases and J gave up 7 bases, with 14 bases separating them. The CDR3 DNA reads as TGTGCCAGCAGTTCCCTGCGGGGGAGGAATTCACCCCTCCACTTT. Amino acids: CASSSLRGRNSPLHF. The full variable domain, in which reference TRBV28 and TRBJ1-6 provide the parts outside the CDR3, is DVKVTQSSRYLVKRTGEKVFLECVQDMDHENMFWYRQDPGLGLRLIYFSYDVKMKEKGDIPEGYSVSREKKERFSLILESASTNQTSMYLCASSSLRGRNSPLHFGNGTRLTVT.

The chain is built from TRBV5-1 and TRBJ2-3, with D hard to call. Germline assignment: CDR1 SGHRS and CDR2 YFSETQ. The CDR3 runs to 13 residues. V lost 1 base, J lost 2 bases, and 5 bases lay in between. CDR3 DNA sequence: TGCGCCAGCAGCTTGCCGTCCACAGATACGCAGTATTTT. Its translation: CASSLPSTDTQYF. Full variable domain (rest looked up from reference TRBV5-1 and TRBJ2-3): KAGVTQTPRYLIKTRGQQVTLSCSPISGHRSVSWYQQTPGQGLQFLFEYFSETQRNKGNFPGRFSGRQFSNSRSEMNVSTLELGDSALYLCASSLPSTDTQYFGPGTRLTVL.

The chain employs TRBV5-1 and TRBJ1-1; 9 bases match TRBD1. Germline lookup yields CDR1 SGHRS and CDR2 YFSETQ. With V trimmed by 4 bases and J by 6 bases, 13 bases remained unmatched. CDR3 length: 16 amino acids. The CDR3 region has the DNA TGCGCCAGCAGCCTAACCGGGACAGGGACGGGGGCTGAAGCTTTCTTT. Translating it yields CASSLTGTGTGAEAFF.

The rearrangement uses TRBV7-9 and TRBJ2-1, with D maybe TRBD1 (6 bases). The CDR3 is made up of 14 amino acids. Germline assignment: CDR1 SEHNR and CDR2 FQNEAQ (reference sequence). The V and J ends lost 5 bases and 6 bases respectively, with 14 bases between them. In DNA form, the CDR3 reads TGTGCCAGCAGCCCCTCTGCCAGGGGCAATGAGCAGTTCTTC. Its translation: CASSPSARGNEQFF.

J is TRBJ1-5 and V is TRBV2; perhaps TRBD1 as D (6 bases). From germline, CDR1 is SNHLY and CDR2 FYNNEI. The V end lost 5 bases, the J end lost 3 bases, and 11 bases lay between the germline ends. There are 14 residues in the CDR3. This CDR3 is CASSFYRDNQPQHF. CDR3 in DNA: TGTGCCAGCAGTTTTTACAGGGACAATCAGCCCCAGCATTTT.

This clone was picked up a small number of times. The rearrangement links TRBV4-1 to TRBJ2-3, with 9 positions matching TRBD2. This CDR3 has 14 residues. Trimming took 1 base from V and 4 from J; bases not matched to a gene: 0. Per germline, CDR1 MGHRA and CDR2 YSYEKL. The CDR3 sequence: CASSQVAGADTQYF. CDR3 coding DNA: TGCGCCAGCAGCCAAGTAGCGGGGGCAGATACGCAGTATTTT.

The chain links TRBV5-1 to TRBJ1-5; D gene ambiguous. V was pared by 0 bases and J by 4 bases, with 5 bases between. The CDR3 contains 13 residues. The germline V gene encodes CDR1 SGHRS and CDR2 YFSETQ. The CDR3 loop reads CASSLDTNQPQHF. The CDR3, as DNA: TGCGCCAGCAGCTTGGACACGAATCAGCCCCAGCATTTT.

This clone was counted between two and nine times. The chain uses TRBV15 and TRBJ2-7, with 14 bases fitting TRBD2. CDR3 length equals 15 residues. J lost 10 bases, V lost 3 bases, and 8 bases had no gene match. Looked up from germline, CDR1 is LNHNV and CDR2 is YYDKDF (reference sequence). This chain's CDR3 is CATSRWTGLAGGQYF. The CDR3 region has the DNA TGTGCCACCAGCAGGTGGACAGGACTAGCGGGGGGCCAGTACTTC. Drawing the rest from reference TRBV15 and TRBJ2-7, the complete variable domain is DAMVIQNPRYQVTQFGKPVTLSCSQTLNHNVMYWYQQKSSQAPKLLFHYYDKDFNNEADTPDNFQSRRPNTSFCFLDIRSPGLGDTAMYLCATSRWTGLAGGQYFGPGTRLTVT.

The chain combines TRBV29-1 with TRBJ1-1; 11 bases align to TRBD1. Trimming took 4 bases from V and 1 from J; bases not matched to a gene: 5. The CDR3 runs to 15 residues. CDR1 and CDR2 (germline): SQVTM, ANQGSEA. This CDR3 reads CSVGGTGGKNTEAFF. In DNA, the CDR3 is TGCAGCGTTGGTGGGACAGGGGGAAAGAACACTGAAGCTTTCTTT.

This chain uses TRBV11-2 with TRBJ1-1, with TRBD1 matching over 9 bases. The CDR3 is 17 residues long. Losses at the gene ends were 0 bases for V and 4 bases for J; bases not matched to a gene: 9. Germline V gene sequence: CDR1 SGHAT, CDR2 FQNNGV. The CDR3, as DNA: TGTGCCAGCAGCTTAGATCCACCCGGGACAGGGTTCACTGAAGCTTTCTTT. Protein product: CASSLDPPGTGFTEAFF.

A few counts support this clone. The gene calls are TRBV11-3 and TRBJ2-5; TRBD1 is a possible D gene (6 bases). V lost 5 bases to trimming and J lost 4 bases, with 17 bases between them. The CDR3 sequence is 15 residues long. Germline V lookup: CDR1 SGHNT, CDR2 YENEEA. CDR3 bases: TGTGCCAGCAGCCCCAGCCCCTCAGGGGCAGAGACCCAGTACTTC. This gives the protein CASSPSPSGAETQYF.

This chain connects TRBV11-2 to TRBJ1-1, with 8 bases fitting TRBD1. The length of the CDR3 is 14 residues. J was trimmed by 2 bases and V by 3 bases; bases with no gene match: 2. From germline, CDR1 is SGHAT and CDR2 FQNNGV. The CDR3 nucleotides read TGTGCCAGCAGCTTTGACAGGGGAAACACTGAAGCTTTCTTT. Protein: CASSFDRGNTEAFF.

The CDR3, as DNA: TGTGCCAGCAGCCCGGGGGGGGGATATAATGAAAAACTGTTTTTT. This translates into CASSPGGGYNEKLFF. The V and J genes are TRBV5-4 and TRBJ1-4; maybe TRBD1 (5 bases). Germline V gene sequence: CDR1 SGHNT, CDR2 YYREEE (reference sequence). Between the trimmed V and J ends, which lost 4 bases and 4 bases, there was a span of 14 bases. This CDR3 is built from 15 residues.

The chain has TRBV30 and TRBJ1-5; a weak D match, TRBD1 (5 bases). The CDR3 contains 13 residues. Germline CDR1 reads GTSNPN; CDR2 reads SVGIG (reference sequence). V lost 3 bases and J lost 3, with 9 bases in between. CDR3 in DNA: TGTGCCTGGAGGAAGACAGTCAATCAGCCCCAGCATTTT. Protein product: CAWRKTVNQPQHF.

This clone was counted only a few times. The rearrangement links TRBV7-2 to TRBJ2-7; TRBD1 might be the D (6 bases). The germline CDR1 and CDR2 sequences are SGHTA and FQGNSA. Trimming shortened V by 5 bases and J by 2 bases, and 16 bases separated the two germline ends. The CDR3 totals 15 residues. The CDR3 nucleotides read TGTGCCAGCAGCCCCAGACAGGTCTCGGCCTACGAGCAGTACTTC. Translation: CASSPRQVSAYEQYF. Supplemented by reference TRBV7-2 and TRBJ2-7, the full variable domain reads GAGVSQSPSNKVTEKGKDVELRCDPISGHTALYWYRQSLGQGLEFLIYFQGNSAPDKSGLPSDRFSAERTGGSVSTLTIQRTQQEDSAVYLCASSPRQVSAYEQYFGPGTRLTVT.

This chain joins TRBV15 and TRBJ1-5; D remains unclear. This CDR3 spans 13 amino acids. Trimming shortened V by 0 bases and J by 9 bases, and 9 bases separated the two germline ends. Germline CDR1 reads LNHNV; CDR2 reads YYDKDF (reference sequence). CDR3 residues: CATSRDLSRPQHF. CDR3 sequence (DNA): TGTGCCACCAGCAGAGATCTAAGTCGGCCCCAGCATTTT.

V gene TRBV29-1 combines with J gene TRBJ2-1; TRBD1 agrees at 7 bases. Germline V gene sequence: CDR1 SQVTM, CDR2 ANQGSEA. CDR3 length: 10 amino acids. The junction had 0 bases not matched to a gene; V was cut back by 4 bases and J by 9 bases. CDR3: CSVGQGEQFF. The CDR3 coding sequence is TGCAGCGTTGGACAGGGTGAGCAGTTCTTC.

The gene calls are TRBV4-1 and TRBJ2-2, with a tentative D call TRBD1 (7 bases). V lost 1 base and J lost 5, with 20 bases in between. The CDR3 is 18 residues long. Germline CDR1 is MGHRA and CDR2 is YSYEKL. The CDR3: CASSQGSWTGGVTGELFF. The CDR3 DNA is TGCGCCAGCAGCCAAGGCAGTTGGACAGGAGGGGTAACCGGGGAGCTGTTTTTT.

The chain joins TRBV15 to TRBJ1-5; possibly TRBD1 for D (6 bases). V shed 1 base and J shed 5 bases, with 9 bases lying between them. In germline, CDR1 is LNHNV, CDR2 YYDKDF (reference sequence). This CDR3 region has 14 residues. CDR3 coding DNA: TGTGCCACCAGCAGAGGGGACACTGATCAGCCCCAGCATTTT. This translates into CATSRGDTDQPQHF. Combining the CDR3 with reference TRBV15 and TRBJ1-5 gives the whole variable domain DAMVIQNPRYQVTQFGKPVTLSCSQTLNHNVMYWYQQKSSQAPKLLFHYYDKDFNNEADTPDNFQSRRPNTSFCFLDIRSPGLGDTAMYLCATSRGDTDQPQHFGDGTRLSIL.

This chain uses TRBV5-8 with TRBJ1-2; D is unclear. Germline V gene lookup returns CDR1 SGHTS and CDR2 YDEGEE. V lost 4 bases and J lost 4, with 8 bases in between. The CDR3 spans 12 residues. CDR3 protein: CASSPQFYGYTF. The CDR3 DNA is TGTGCCAGCAGCCCCCAATTCTATGGCTACACCTTC.